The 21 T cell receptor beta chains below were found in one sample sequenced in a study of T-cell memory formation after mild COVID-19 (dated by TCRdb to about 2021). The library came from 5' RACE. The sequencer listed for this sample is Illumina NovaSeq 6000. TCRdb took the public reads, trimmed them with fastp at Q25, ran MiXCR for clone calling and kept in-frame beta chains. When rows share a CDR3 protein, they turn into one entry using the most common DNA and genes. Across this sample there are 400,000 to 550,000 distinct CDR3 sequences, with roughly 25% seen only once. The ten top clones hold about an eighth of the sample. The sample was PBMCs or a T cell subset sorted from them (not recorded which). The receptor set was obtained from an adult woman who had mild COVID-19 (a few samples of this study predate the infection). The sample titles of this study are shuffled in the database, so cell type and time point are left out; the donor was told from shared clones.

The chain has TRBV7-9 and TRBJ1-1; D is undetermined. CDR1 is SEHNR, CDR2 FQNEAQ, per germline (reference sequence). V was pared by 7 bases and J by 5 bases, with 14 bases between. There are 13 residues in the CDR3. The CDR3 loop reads CASTHPLGTEAFF. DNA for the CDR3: TGTGCCAGCACCCATCCGCTCGGGACTGAAGCTTTCTTT.

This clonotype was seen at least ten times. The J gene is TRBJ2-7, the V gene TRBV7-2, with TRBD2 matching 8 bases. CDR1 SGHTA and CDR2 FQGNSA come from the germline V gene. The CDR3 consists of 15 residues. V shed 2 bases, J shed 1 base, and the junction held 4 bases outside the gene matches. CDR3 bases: TGTGCCAGCAGCTTAAAGACTAGCGATTCCTACGAGCAGTACTTC. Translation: CASSLKTSDSYEQYF.

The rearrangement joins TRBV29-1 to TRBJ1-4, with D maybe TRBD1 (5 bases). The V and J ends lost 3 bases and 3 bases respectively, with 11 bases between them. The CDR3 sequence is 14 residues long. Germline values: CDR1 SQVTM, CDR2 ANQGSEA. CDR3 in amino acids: CSVDERDSNEKLFF. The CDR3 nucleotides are TGCAGCGTTGACGAAAGGGACTCTAATGAAAAACTGTTTTTT.

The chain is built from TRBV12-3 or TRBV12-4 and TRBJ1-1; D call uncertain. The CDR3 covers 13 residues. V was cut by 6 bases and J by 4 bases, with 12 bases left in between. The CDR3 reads CASSPVLATEAFF. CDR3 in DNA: TGTGCCAGCAGCCCAGTCCTAGCCACTGAAGCTTTCTTT.

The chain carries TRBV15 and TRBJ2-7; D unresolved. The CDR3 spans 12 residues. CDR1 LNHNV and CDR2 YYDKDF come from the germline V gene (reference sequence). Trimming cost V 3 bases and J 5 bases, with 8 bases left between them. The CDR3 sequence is CATSRSTDEQYF. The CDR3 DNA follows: TGTGCCACCAGCAGGTCAACGGACGAGCAGTACTTC. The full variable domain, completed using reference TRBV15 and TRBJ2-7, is DAMVIQNPRYQVTQFGKPVTLSCSQTLNHNVMYWYQQKSSQAPKLLFHYYDKDFNNEADTPDNFQSRRPNTSFCFLDIRSPGLGDTAMYLCATSRSTDEQYFGPGTRLTVT.

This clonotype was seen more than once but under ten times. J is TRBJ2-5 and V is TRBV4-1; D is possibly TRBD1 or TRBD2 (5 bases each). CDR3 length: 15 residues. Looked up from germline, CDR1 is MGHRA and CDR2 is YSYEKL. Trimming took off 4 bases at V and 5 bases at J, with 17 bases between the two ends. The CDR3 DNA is TGCGCCAGCAGCCCGATCGGGACGATGGGGGAGACCCAGTACTTC. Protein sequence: CASSPIGTMGETQYF.

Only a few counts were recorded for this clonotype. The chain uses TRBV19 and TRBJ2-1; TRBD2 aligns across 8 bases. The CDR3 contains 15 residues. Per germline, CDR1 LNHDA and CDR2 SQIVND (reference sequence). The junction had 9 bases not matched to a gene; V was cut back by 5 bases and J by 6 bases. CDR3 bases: TGTGCCAGTAGTCCCGGGGGGGGGCCAGTCAATGAGCAGTTCTTC. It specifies CASSPGGGPVNEQFF.

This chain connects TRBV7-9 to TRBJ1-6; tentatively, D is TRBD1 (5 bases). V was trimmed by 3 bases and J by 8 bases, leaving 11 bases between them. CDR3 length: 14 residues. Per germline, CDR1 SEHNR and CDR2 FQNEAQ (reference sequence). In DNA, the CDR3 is TGTGCCAGCAGCTTGGCAGGGTGGGATTCACCCCTCCACTTT. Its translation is CASSLAGWDSPLHF.

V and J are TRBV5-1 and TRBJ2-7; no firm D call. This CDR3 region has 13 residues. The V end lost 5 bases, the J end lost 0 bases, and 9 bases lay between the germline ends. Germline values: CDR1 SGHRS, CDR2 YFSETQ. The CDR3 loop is CASRPVASYEQYF. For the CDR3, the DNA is TGCGCCAGCAGACCTGTCGCCTCCTACGAGCAGTACTTC.

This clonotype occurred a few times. The CDR3 is CAWSVRLGAFF. CDR3 nucleotides: TGTGCCTGGAGTGTAAGGCTTGGGGCTTTCTTT. The chain joins TRBV30 to TRBJ1-1, with D hard to call. The CDR3 has 11 amino acids. Per the germline V gene, CDR1 is GTSNPN and CDR2 is SVGIG (reference sequence). The V gene lost 0 bases and the J gene lost 11 bases, with 10 bases spanning the gap.

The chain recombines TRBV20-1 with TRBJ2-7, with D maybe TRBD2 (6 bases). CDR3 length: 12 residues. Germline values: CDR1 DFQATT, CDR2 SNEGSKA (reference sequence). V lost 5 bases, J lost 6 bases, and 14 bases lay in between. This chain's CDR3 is CSARGVSLEQYF. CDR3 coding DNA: TGCAGTGCTCGCGGGGTATCCCTCGAGCAGTACTTC.

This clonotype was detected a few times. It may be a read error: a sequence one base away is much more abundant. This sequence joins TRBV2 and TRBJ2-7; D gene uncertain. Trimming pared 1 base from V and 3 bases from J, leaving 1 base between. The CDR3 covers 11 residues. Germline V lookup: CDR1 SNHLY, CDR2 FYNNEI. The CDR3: CASSEDYEQYF. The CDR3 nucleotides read TGTGCCAGCAGTGAAGACTACGAGCAGTACTTC.

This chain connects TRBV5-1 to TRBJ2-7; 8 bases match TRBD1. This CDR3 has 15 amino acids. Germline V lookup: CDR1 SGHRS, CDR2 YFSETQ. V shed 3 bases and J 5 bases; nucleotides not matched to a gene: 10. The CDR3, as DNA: TGCGCCAGCAGCTCAGTTGGAGGGACAGGTAACGAGCAGTACTTC. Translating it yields CASSSVGGTGNEQYF.

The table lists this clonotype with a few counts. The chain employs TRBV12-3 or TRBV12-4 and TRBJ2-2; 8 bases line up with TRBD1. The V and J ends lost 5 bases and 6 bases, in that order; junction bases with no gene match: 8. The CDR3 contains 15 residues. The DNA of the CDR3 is TGTGCCAGCAGTCTCAGACAGGGGATCTCCGGGGAGCTGTTTTTT. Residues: CASSLRQGISGELFF.

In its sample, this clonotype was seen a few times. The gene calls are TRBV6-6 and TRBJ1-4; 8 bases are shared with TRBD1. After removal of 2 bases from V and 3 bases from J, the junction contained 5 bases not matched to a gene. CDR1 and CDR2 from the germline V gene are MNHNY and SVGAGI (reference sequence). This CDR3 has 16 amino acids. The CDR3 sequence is CASSYGRGRANEKLFF. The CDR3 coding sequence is TGTGCCAGCAGTTACGGCAGGGGGCGGGCTAATGAAAAACTGTTTTTT.

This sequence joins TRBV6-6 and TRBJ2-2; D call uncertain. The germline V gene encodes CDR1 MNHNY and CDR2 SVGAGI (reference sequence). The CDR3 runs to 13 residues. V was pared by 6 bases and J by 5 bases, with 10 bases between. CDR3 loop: CASSSMGTGELFF. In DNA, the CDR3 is TGTGCCAGCAGCTCGATGGGGACCGGGGAGCTGTTTTTT.

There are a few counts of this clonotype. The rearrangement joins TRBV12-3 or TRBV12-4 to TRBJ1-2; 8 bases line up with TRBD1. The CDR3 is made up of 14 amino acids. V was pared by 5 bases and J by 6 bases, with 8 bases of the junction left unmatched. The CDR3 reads CASSVPGGANGYTF. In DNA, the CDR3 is TGTGCCAGCAGTGTTCCAGGGGGCGCAAATGGCTACACCTTC.

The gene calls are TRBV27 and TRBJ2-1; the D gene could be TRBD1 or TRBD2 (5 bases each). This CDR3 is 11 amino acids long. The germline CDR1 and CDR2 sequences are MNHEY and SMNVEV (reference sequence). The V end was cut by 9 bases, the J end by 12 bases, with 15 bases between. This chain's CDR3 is CASGWGIRQFF. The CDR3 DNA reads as TGTGCCAGTGGTTGGGGGATTCGGCAGTTCTTC.

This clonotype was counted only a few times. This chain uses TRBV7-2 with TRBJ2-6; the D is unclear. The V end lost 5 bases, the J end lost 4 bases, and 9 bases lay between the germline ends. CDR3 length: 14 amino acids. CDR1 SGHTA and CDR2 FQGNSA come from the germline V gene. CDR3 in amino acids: CASSPVGGANVLTF. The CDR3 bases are TGTGCCAGCAGCCCAGTCGGGGGGGCCAACGTCCTGACTTTC. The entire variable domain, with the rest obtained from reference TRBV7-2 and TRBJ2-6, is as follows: GAGVSQSPSNKVTEKGKDVELRCDPISGHTALYWYRQSLGQGLEFLIYFQGNSAPDKSGLPSDRFSAERTGGSVSTLTIQRTQQEDSAVYLCASSPVGGANVLTFGAGSRLTVL.

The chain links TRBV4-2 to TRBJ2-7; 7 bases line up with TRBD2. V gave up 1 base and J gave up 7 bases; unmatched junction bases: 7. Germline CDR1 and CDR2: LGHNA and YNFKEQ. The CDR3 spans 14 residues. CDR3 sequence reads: CASSQGASRGEQYF. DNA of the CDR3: TGTGCCAGCAGCCAAGGAGCCTCGCGGGGGGAGCAGTACTTC.

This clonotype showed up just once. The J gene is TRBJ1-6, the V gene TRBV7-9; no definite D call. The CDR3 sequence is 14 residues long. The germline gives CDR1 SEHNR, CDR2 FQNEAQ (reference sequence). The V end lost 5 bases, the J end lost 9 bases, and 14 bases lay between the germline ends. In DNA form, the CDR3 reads TGTGCCAGCAGCACCGTCGCCATGATTTCACCCCTCCACTTT. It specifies CASSTVAMISPLHF. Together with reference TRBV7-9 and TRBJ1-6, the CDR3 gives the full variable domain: DTGVSQNPRHKITKRGQNVTFRCDPISEHNRLYWYRQTLGQGPEFLTYFQNEAQLEKSRLLSDRFSAERPKGSFSTLEIQRTEQGDSAMYLCASSTVAMISPLHFGNGTRLTVT.